The rows below give T cell receptor beta chains drawn from one sample of a study of T-cell memory formation after mild COVID-19. TCRdb itself ran the 5' RACE reads through MiXCR, one entry per CDR3 protein. The table shows fewer than 600,000 distinct CDR3 sequences, with approximately 21% occurring only once. Material for sequencing was PBMCs or a T cell subset sorted from them (not recorded which). These receptors were taken from an adult woman who had mild COVID-19 (a few samples of this study predate the infection). Cell type and time point are not known. CDR3s include the opening cysteine and the closing phenylalanine or tryptophan. Each record gives: V gene, J gene, CDR3 length, D gene, clone size, CDR3 protein, CDR3 DNA. The D gene is left open where the match is weak. A row's size may be missing; if present it is once, few, many or a size class.

>TRBV7-3|TRBJ2-1|17|TRBD2|many
CASSSGTSGGPYNEQFF
TGTGCCAGCAGCTCGGGGACTAGCGGGGGGCCCTACAATGAGCAGTTCTTC
>TRBV12-3/TRBV12-4|TRBJ1-1|13|-|many
CASRVDPNTEAFF
TGTGCCAGCAGGGTTGACCCGAACACTGAAGCTTTCTTT
>TRBV21-1|TRBJ2-2|16|-|-
CASIPTMALNTGELFF
TGTGCCAGCATCCCAACTATGGCGCTGAACACCGGGGAGCTGTTTTTT
>TRBV7-8|TRBJ2-7|14|-|-
CASSLGAAVYEQYF
TGTGCCAGCAGCTTAGGAGCGGCCGTCTACGAGCAGTACTTC
>TRBV7-9|TRBJ2-2|12|-|many
CASSLGVGELFF
TGTGCCAGCAGCTTAGGCGTCGGGGAGCTGTTTTTT
>TRBV20-1|TRBJ2-3|11|TRBD1|-
CSAGQADTQYF
TGCAGTGCTGGACAGGCCGATACGCAGTATTTT
>TRBV15|TRBJ2-2|14|-|-
CATSKQGEAGELFF
TGTGCCACCAGCAAACAGGGTGAGGCCGGGGAGCTGTTTTTT
>TRBV28|TRBJ2-7|15|TRBD2|-
CASSLRLAGFYEQYF
TGTGCCAGCAGTTTAAGACTAGCGGGATTTTATGAGCAGTACTTC
>TRBV24-1|TRBJ1-1|14|-|-
CATRSTTRDTEAFF
TGTGCCACCAGATCGACGACGCGGGACACTGAAGCTTTCTTT
>TRBV5-6|TRBJ2-1|16|-|few
CASSSPGLPPLEEQFF
TGTGCCAGCAGCTCCCCGGGCCTACCCCCCTTGGAGGAGCAGTTCTTC
>TRBV7-8|TRBJ2-5|15|TRBD2|few
CASIKRGGLGETQYF
TGTGCCAGCATAAAACGGGGGGGCCTAGGAGAGACCCAGTACTTC
>TRBV25-1|TRBJ2-7|13|-|once
CASSFVGPYEQYF
TGTGCCAGCAGCTTCGTAGGACCCTACGAGCAGTACTTC
>TRBV12-3/TRBV12-4|TRBJ2-3|17|-|-
CASSFPTGGEVGDTQYF
TGTGCCAGCAGTTTCCCTACTGGAGGGGAGGTAGGAGATACGCAGTATTTT
>TRBV4-2|TRBJ2-7|14|-|-
CASSREDLSYEQYF
TGTGCCAGCAGCCGAGAGGATTTGTCCTACGAGCAGTACTTC
>TRBV29-1|TRBJ2-7|15|-|-
CSVEATAASSYEQYF
TGCAGCGTTGAGGCCACCGCGGCAAGCTCCTACGAGCAGTACTTC
>TRBV25-1|TRBJ2-1|12|TRBD2|-
CASAGLAREQFF
TGTGCCAGCGCCGGACTAGCCCGTGAGCAGTTCTTC
>TRBV4-1|TRBJ1-4|15|TRBD1|-
CASSQAGTGREKLFF
TGCGCCAGCAGCCAAGCCGGGACAGGGCGTGAAAAACTGTTTTTT
>TRBV21-1|TRBJ1-2|12|-|-
CASSTLNYGYTF
TGTGCCAGCAGCACACTTAACTATGGCTACACCTTC
>TRBV9|TRBJ2-1|15|-|-
CASTPSHAIYNEQFF
TGTGCCAGCACCCCCTCCCACGCTATCTACAATGAGCAGTTCTTC
>TRBV6-5|TRBJ2-7|17|TRBD2|-
CATSTPGLAGGAYEQYF
TGTGCCACCTCGACTCCGGGACTAGCGGGAGGGGCCTACGAGCAGTACTTC
>TRBV12-3/TRBV12-4|TRBJ2-3|13|-|once
CASSLGGQNTQYF
TGTGCCAGCAGTTTAGGCGGACAGAATACGCAGTATTTT
>TRBV29-1|TRBJ1-2|14|TRBD1|-
CSVLQGIPNYGYTF
TGCAGCGTTTTACAGGGGATCCCTAACTATGGCTACACCTTC
>TRBV5-1|TRBJ1-1|13|-|few
CASRASWHTEAFF
TGCGCCAGCCGGGCCTCCTGGCACACTGAAGCTTTCTTT
>TRBV7-9|TRBJ2-2|15|-|-
CASSLDSPNTGELFF
TGTGCCAGCAGTTTGGACAGCCCGAACACCGGGGAGCTGTTTTTT
>TRBV6-5|TRBJ2-1|16|TRBD2|-
CASRRPTSGAGNEQFF
TGTGCCAGCAGACGTCCGACTAGCGGGGCGGGCAATGAGCAGTTCTTC
>TRBV7-9|TRBJ1-2|13|-|many
CASSLKGNYGYTF
TGTGCCAGCAGCTTAAAGGGAAACTATGGCTACACCTTC
>TRBV7-3|TRBJ2-5|16|TRBD2|few
CASSLIGGSSGETQYF
TGTGCCAGCAGCTTAATCGGCGGGAGTTCGGGAGAGACCCAGTACTTC
>TRBV19|TRBJ1-1|13|-|-
CASSIGSGTEAFF
TGTGCCAGTAGTATAGGGTCCGGCACTGAAGCTTTCTTT
>TRBV20-1|TRBJ2-1|16|-|-
CSANHPGLSSYNEQFF
TGCAGTGCTAACCACCCCGGCCTGAGCTCCTACAATGAGCAGTTCTTC